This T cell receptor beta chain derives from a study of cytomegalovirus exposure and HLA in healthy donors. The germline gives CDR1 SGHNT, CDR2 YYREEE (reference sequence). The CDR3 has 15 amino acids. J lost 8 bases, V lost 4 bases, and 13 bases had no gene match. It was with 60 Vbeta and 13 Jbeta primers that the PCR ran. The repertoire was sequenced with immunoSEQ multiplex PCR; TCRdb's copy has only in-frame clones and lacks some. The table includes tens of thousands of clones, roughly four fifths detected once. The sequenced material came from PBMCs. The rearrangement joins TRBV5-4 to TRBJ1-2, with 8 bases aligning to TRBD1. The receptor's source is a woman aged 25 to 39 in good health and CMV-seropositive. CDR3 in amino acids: CASSPDRASFVGYTF. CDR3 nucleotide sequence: TGTGCCAGCAGCCCGGACAGGGCTTCTTTCGTGGGCTACACCTTC. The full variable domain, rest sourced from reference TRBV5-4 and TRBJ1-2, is ETGVTQSPTHLIKTRGQQVTLRCSSQSGHNTVSWYQQALGQGPQFIFQYYREEENGRGNFPPRFSGLQFPNYSSELNVNALELDDSALYLCASSPDRASFVGYTFGSGTRLTVV.